Listed here are 17 T cell receptor beta chains from one sample, sequenced in a study of blood T cell repertoires in COVID-19. TCRdb's copy holds only in-frame clones and misses some; the assay was immunoSEQ multiplex PCR. The table shows fewer than 250,000 clones, with approximately 86% occurring only once. Sequencing used peripheral blood. All receptors come from a middle-aged man with acute or convalescent COVID-19.

V gene TRBV7-9 combines with J gene TRBJ1-4; TRBD1 matches 7 bases. J was trimmed by 8 bases and V by 5 bases; bases with no gene match: 8. CDR3 length: 14 amino acids. Germline loops: CDR1 SEHNR, CDR2 FQNEAQ (reference sequence). CDR3 loop: CASSLQTGLEKLFF. CDR3 DNA: TGTGCCAGCAGCCTACAGACAGGGCTCGAAAAACTGTTTTTT.

The chain combines TRBV11-2 with TRBJ2-5; TRBD1 agrees at 7 bases. Germline values: CDR1 SGHAT, CDR2 FQNNGV. Trimming at V came to 4 bases and at J to 2 bases, leaving 10 bases not matched to a gene. The CDR3 length is 16 residues. The CDR3 coding sequence is TGTGCCAGCAGCTCGGGACAGAATACTGCGCAAGAGACCCAGTACTTC. This translates into CASSSGQNTAQETQYF.

This chain connects TRBV6-5 to TRBJ1-4, with TRBD1 as a possible D gene (5 bases). V dropped 6 bases and J dropped 11 bases, with 19 bases sitting between them. Germline V gene data show CDR1 as MNHEY and CDR2 as SVGAGI. The CDR3 spans 14 residues. CDR3 protein: CASSDPGRVWKLFF. The CDR3 region has the DNA TGTGCCAGCAGCGACCCAGGCAGGGTGTGGAAACTGTTTTTT.

The genes are TRBV3-1 (or the pseudogene TRBV3-2) and TRBJ1-3; perhaps TRBD1 as D (6 bases). The CDR3 consists of 14 residues. Trimming left V 2 bases short and J 2 bases short, with 7 bases between. Germline V gives CDR1 LGHDT, CDR2 YNNKEL (reference sequence). The CDR3 region is CASSQRQAGNTIYF. The CDR3 region has the DNA TGTGCCAGCAGCCAACGACAGGCTGGAAACACCATATATTTT.

The J gene is TRBJ1-5, the V gene TRBV6-6, with 7 bases lining up with TRBD1. CDR3 length: 16 residues. The germline V gene encodes CDR1 MNHNY and CDR2 SVGAGI (reference sequence). J gave up 5 bases and V 4 bases, and 11 bases lay outside the gene matches. CDR3 loop: CASSSTPRDSDQPQHF. The CDR3 DNA sequence: TGTGCCAGCAGTTCGACCCCCCGGGACAGCGATCAGCCCCAGCATTTT.

This clone was seen a single time. As DNA, the CDR3 is TGCGCCAGCAGCCCGGGGTGGGGAGAAAGCTACGAGCAGTACTTC. Amino acids: CASSPGWGESYEQYF. The chain carries TRBV5-1 and TRBJ2-7; D is possibly TRBD2 (5 bases). V was clipped by 4 bases and J by 3 bases, with 17 bases between them. The CDR3 is made up of 15 amino acids. Germline V CDR1 and CDR2: SGHRS, YFSETQ.

V gene TRBV4-1 combines with J gene TRBJ2-5; 10 positions agree with TRBD2. V lost 1 base to trimming and J lost 1 base; unmatched junction nucleotides: 9. The CDR3 is 18 residues long. Germline V CDR1 and CDR2: MGHRA, YSYEKL. The CDR3 nucleotides are TGCGCCAGCAGCCAAGGGGGCGCTAGCGGGGGACCCCAAGAGACCCAGTACTTC. It encodes CASSQGGASGGPQETQYF.

This clone was found once. This chain uses TRBV6-5 with TRBJ2-5, with 9 bases aligning to TRBD2. Germline V gene data show CDR1 as MNHEY and CDR2 as SVGAGI. Trimming removed 4 bases from V and 6 bases from J; junction bases left unmatched: 9. There are 15 residues in the CDR3. The CDR3 DNA is TGTGCCAGCAGTTCGATTAGCGGGAGTTTAAAGACCCAGTACTTC. Its translation is CASSSISGSLKTQYF.

CDR3: CASGTSQETQYF. The CDR3 DNA reads as TGTGCCAGCGGGACATCCCAAGAGACCCAGTACTTC. This sequence joins TRBV7-2 and TRBJ2-5, with D possibly being TRBD1 (6 bases). Germline assignment: CDR1 SGHTA and CDR2 FQGNSA. The CDR3 spans 12 residues. Trimming removed 8 bases from V and 1 base from J, with 8 bases in between.

This chain connects TRBV27 to TRBJ2-7, with 7 bases aligning to TRBD1. CDR3 size: 15 residues. Germline loops: CDR1 MNHEY, CDR2 SMNVEV (reference sequence). Trimming at V came to 1 base and at J to 3 bases, leaving 6 bases not matched to a gene. DNA for the CDR3: TGTGCCAGCAGTTTATTACAACAGGGGATCTACGAGCAGTACTTC. Protein sequence: CASSLLQQGIYEQYF.

As concerns this clone: This same CDR3 is encoded by further DNA sequences in the sample. The chain combines TRBV29-1 with TRBJ2-7; a weak D match, TRBD2 (6 bases). The germline V gene encodes CDR1 SQVTM and CDR2 ANQGSEA. V was shortened by 4 bases and J by 4 bases, with 11 bases between the two germline ends. CDR3 size: 12 residues. The CDR3 here is CSVGGGAYEQYF. CDR3 in DNA: TGCAGCGTTGGCGGCGGGGCGTACGAGCAGTACTTC.

This clone was counted a few times. The rearrangement uses TRBV6-5 and TRBJ2-3; tentative D call: TRBD2 (6 bases). The germline V gene has CDR1 MNHEY and CDR2 SVGAGI. The CDR3 has 15 amino acids. The V end lost 4 bases, the J end lost 6 bases, and 17 bases lay between the germline ends. CDR3 bases: TGTGCCAGCAGTTCCACGGGACTCCCCAGGGATACGCAGTATTTT. Translating gives CASSSTGLPRDTQYF.

The chain couples TRBV19 to TRBJ1-1, with unresolved D. The CDR3 extends over 13 amino acids. Germline V gene sequence: CDR1 LNHDA, CDR2 SQIVND (reference sequence). V was cut by 3 bases and J by 1 base, with 6 bases left in between. Here the CDR3 reads CASSILRNTEAFF. CDR3 DNA sequence: TGTGCCAGTAGTATCTTGAGGAACACTGAAGCTTTCTTT.

This chain links TRBV28 with TRBJ2-1; 10 nucleotides agree with TRBD1. Trimming removed 1 base from V and 6 bases from J; junction bases left unmatched: 6. Germline CDR1 is MDHEN and CDR2 is SYDVKM. CDR3 length: 16 amino acids. Here the CDR3 DNA reads TGTGCCAGCAGTTTATACCCGACAGGGGGCGGCAATGAGCAGTTCTTC. This encodes CASSLYPTGGGNEQFF.

In its sample, this clone was seen a few times. Other DNA sequences in the sample encode the same CDR3. This rearrangement joins TRBV6-5 to TRBJ2-5; 13 positions match TRBD2. The J segment lost 1 base and the V segment lost 3 bases, leaving 2 bases of the junction unmatched. Germline CDR1 is MNHEY and CDR2 is SVGAGI. The CDR3 covers 16 residues. CDR3 sequence (DNA): TGTGCCAGCAGTTATGGGACTAGCGGGACCCAAGAGACCCAGTACTTC. Translation: CASSYGTSGTQETQYF.

V usage is TRBV24-1 and J usage is TRBJ2-1; TRBD1 agrees at 10 bases. CDR3 size: 15 residues. The germline gives CDR1 KGHDR, CDR2 SFDVKD. V was clipped by 5 bases and J by 4 bases; unmatched bases: 4. CDR3: CATSAWDRGYNEQFF. In DNA form, the CDR3 reads TGTGCCACCAGTGCCTGGGACAGGGGATACAATGAGCAGTTCTTC.

The CDR3 protein is CASSFGASGGTDTQYF. Written as DNA, the CDR3 is TGTGCCAGCAGCTTTGGTGCTAGCGGGGGCACAGATACGCAGTATTTT. V usage is TRBV7-9 and J usage is TRBJ2-3, with TRBD2 matching over 9 bases. Losses at the gene ends were 3 bases for V and 1 base for J; bases not matched to a gene: 5. The CDR3 consists of 16 residues. The germline V gene encodes CDR1 SEHNR and CDR2 FQNEAQ (reference sequence).